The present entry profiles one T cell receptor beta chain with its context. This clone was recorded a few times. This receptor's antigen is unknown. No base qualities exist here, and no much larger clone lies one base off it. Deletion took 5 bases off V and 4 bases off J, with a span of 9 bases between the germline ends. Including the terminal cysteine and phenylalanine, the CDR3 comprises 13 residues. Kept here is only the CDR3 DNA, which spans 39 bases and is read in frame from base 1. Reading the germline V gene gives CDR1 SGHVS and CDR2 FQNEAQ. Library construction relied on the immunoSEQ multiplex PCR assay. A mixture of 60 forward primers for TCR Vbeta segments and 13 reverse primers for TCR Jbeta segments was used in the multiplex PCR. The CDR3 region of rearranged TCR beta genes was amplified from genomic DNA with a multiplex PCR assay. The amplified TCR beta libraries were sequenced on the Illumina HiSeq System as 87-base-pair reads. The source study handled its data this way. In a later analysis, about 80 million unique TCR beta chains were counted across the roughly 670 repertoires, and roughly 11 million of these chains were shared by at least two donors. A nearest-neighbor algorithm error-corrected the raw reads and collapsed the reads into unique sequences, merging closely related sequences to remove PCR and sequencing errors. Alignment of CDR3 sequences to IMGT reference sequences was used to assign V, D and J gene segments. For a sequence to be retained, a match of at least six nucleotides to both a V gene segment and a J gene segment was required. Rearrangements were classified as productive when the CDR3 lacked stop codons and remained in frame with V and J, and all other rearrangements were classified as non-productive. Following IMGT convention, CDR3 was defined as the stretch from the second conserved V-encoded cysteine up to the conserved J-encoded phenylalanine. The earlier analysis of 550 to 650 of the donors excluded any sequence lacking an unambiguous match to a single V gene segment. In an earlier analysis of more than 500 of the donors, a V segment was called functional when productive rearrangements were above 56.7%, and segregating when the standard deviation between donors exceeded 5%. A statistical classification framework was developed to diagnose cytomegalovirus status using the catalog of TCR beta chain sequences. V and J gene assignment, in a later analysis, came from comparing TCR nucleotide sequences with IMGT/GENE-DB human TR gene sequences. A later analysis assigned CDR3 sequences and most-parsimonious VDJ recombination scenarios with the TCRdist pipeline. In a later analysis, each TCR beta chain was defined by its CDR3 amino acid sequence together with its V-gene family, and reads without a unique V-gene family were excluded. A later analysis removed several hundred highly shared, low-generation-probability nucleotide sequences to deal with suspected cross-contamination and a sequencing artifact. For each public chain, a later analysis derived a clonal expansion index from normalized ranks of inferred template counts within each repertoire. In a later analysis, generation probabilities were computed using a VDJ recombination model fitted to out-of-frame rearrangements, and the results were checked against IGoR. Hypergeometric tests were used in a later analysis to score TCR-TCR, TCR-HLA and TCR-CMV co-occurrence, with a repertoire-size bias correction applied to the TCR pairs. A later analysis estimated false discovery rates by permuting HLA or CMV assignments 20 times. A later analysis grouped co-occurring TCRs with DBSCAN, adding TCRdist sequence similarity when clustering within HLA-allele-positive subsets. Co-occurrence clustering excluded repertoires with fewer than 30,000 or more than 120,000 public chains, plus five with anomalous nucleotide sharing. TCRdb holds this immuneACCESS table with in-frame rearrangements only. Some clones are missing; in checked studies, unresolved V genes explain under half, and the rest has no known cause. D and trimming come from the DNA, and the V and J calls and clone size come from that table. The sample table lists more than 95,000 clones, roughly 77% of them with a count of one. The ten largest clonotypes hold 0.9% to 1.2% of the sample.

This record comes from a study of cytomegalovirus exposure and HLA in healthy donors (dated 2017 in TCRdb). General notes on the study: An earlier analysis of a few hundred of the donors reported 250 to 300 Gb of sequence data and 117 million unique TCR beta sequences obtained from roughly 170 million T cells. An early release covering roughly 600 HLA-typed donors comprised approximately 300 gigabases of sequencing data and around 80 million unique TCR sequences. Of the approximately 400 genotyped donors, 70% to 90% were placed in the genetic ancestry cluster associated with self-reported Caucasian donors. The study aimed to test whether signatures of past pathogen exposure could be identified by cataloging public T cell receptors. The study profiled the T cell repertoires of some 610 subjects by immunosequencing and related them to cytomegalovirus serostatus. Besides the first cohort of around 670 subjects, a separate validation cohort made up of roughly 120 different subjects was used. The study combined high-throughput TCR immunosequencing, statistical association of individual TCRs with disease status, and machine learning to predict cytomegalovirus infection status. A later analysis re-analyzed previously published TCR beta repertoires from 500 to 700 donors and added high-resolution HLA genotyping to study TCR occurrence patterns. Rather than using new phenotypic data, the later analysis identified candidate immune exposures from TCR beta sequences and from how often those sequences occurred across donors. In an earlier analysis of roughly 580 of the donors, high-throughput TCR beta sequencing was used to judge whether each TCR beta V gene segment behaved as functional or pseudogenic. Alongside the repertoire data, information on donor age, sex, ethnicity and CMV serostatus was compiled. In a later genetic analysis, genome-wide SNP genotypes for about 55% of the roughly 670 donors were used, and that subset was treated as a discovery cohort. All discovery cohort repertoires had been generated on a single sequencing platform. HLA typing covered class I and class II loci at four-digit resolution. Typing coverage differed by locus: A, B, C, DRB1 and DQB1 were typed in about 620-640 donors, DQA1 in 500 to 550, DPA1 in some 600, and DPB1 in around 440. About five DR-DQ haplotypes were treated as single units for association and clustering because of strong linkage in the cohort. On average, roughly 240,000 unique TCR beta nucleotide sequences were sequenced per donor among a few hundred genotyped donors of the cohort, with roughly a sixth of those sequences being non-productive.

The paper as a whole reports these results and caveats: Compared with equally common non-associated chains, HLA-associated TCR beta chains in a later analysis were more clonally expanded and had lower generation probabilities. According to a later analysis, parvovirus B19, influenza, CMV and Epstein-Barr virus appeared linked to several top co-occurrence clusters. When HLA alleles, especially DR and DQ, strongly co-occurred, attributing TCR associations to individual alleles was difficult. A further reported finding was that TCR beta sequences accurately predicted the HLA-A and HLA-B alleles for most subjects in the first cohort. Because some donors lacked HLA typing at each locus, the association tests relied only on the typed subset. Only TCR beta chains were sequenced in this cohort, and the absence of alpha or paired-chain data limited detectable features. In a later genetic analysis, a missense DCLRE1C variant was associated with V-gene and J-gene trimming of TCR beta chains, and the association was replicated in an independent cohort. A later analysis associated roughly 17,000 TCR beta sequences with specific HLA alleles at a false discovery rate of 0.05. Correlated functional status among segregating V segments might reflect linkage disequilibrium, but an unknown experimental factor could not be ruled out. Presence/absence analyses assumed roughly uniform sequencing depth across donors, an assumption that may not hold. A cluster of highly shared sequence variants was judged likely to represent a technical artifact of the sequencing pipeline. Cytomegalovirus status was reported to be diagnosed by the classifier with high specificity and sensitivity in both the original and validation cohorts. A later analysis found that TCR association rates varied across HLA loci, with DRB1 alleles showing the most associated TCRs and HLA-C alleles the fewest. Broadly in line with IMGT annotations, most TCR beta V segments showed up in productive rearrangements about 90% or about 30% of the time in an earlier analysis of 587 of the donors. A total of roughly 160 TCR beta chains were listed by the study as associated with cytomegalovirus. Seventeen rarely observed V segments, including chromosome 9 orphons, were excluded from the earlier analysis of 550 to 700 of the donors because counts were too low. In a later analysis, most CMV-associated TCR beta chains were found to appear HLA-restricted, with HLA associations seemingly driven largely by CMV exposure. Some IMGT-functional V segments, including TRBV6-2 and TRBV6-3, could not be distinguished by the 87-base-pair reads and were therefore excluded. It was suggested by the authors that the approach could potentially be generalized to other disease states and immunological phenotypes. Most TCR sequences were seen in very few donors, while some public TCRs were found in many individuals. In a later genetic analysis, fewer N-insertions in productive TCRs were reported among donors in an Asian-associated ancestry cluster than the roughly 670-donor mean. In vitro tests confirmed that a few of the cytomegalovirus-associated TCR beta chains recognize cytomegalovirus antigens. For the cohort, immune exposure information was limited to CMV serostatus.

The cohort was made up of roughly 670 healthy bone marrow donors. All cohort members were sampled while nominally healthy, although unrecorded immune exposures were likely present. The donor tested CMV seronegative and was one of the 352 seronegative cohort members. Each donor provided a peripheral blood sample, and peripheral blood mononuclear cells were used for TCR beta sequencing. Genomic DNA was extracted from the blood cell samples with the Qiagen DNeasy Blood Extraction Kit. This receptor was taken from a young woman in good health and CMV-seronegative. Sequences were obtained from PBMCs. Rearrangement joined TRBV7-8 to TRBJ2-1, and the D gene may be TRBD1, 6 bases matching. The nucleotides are TGTGCCAGCAGCCCACAGGGATACAATGAGCAGTTCTTC. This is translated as CASSPQGYNEQFF.